One sample yielded the 26 T cell receptor beta chains listed below, sequenced in a study of blood T cell repertoires in COVID-19. Clones were sequenced by immunoSEQ multiplex PCR, and TCRdb holds only the in-frame ones, with some missing. This table has about 200,000 clones, more than 70% appearing once. Sequencing used peripheral blood. The receptors originated from a man younger than 30 with active or convalescent COVID-19.

J is TRBJ2-3 and V is TRBV9, with 7 bases matching TRBD1. The V and J ends lost 4 bases and 2 bases, in that order; junction bases with no gene match: 4. This CDR3 has 14 residues. In germline, CDR1 is SGDLS, CDR2 YYNGEE. CDR3 sequence reads: CASSRDSSTDTQYF. Written as DNA, the CDR3 is TGTGCCAGCAGCCGGGACAGCTCCACAGATACGCAGTATTTT.

The chain couples TRBV19 to TRBJ1-3; no definite D call. This CDR3 has 15 residues. The germline V gene encodes CDR1 LNHDA and CDR2 SQIVND (reference sequence). Between the trimmed V and J ends, which lost 5 bases and 0 bases, there was a span of 11 bases. CDR3 nucleotides: TGTGCCAGTAGTCCCCCGGTGAACTCTGGAAACACCATATATTTT. This gives the protein CASSPPVNSGNTIYF.

This chain connects TRBV2 to TRBJ1-6; 9 bases align to TRBD1. V lost 6 bases, J lost 8 bases, and 5 bases stayed unmatched. Germline lookup yields CDR1 SNHLY and CDR2 FYNNEI. This CDR3 is 14 amino acids long. The CDR3 region is CASSQTGGDSPLHF. As DNA, the CDR3 is TGTGCCAGCAGCCAAACAGGGGGCGATTCACCCCTCCACTTT. Using reference TRBV2 and TRBJ1-6 for the parts outside the CDR3, the full variable domain is EPEVTQTPSHQVTQMGQEVILRCVPISNHLYFYWYRQILGQKVEFLVSFYNNEISEKSEIFDDQFSVERPDGSNFTLKIRSTKLEDSAMYFCASSQTGGDSPLHFGNGTRLTVT.

The chain recombines TRBV7-2 with TRBJ2-1; 9 bases line up with TRBD2. Germline loops: CDR1 SGHTA, CDR2 FQGNSA. The V segment lost 5 bases and the J segment 5 bases; nucleotides outside the gene matches: 10. This CDR3 spans 16 amino acids. The CDR3 reads CASSPAGTSFNNEQFF. CDR3 DNA: TGTGCCAGCAGCCCAGCCGGGACTAGCTTTAACAATGAGCAGTTCTTC.

This clone was picked up one time. The chain's CDR3 is CASSGDSGRGDTQYF. Written as DNA, the CDR3 is TGCGCCAGCAGTGGTGACAGCGGGCGAGGCGATACGCAGTATTTT. V and J are TRBV10-2 and TRBJ2-3; perhaps TRBD2 as D (6 bases). Trimming stripped 4 bases from V and 6 bases from J, with 17 bases between. The length of the CDR3 is 15 residues. The germline gives CDR1 WSHSY, CDR2 SAAADI.

This clone appeared a few times. The chain has TRBV27 and TRBJ1-2, with TRBD1 identical over 10 bases. Per the germline V gene, CDR1 is MNHEY and CDR2 is SMNVEV (reference sequence). Trimming at V came to 5 bases and at J to 4 bases, leaving 7 bases not matched to a gene. CDR3 length equals 15 residues. CDR3: CASSLIGDRGYGYTF. The CDR3 nucleotides read TGTGCCAGCAGTCTAATCGGGGACAGGGGCTATGGCTACACCTTC.

This chain links TRBV7-9 with TRBJ2-1, with D possibly TRBD2 on 6 matching bases. V lost 3 bases and J 8 bases, leaving 17 bases between the germline ends. The CDR3 is 15 residues long. From germline, CDR1 is SEHNR and CDR2 FQNEAQ (reference sequence). The CDR3 loop is CASSFWREAAHEQFF. CDR3 bases: TGTGCCAGCAGCTTTTGGCGGGAAGCCGCCCATGAGCAGTTCTTC.

This clone was counted a single time. The chain combines TRBV20-1 with TRBJ1-3; D is ambiguous. Germline CDR1 and CDR2: DFQATT and SNEGSKA (reference sequence). The CDR3 length is 13 residues. The V end lost 3 bases, the J end lost 4 bases, and 10 bases lay between the germline ends. CDR3 sequence (DNA): TGCAGTGCTAGTCAGGTGTTGGGAAACACCATATATTTT. Encoded protein: CSASQVLGNTIYF.

The chain combines TRBV5-1 with TRBJ2-1; D not certain. Trimming removed 0 bases from V and 5 bases from J, with 6 bases in between. This CDR3 comprises 13 residues. The germline V gene has CDR1 SGHRS and CDR2 YFSETQ. CDR3 in DNA: TGCGCCAGCAGCTTGGGAGGAGACAATGAGCAGTTCTTC. Translation gives CASSLGGDNEQFF.

The chain uses TRBV27 and TRBJ1-1; 8 bases line up with TRBD1. CDR3 length: 18 residues. After removal of 4 bases from V and 0 bases from J, the junction contained 13 bases not matched to a gene. Germline assignment: CDR1 MNHEY and CDR2 SMNVEV (reference sequence). The CDR3 protein is CASSSSQGALKMNTEAFF. DNA of the CDR3: TGTGCCAGCAGTTCCTCCCAGGGGGCGCTTAAGATGAACACTGAAGCTTTCTTT.

The chain couples TRBV12-3 or TRBV12-4 to TRBJ1-1; no reliable D call. Trimming removed 6 bases at V and 4 bases at J, with 12 bases between. The CDR3 loop spans 13 amino acids. The CDR3 nucleotides are TGTGCCAGCAGAGCGGTGAGTGGCACTGAAGCTTTCTTT. Its protein is CASRAVSGTEAFF.

This rearrangement joins TRBV4-1 to TRBJ1-2; TRBD1 aligns across 7 bases. In germline, CDR1 is MGHRA, CDR2 YSYEKL. The CDR3 is 16 residues long. Trimming removed 3 bases from V and 0 bases from J; junction bases left unmatched: 7. The CDR3 region is CASSQDGTVANYGYTF. DNA for the CDR3: TGCGCCAGCAGCCAGGACGGGACAGTTGCTAACTATGGCTACACCTTC.

The gene calls are TRBV6-6 and TRBJ2-7; D may be TRBD2 (6 bases). This CDR3 contains 15 residues. Germline CDR1 MNHNY, CDR2 SVGAGI (reference sequence). Trimming stripped 1 base from V and 0 bases from J, with 10 bases between. CDR3 protein: CASSYFTGVSYEQYF. CDR3 bases: TGTGCCAGCAGTTACTTCACGGGAGTCTCCTACGAGCAGTACTTC.

V and J are TRBV5-8 and TRBJ1-1; TRBD1 matches 7 bases. This CDR3 has 16 residues. V lost 1 base to trimming and J lost 3 bases; unmatched junction nucleotides: 9. Germline loops: CDR1 SGHTS, CDR2 YDEGEE. CDR3: CASSLILQGVDTEAFF. CDR3 DNA sequence: TGTGCCAGCAGCTTGATCCTTCAGGGGGTAGACACTGAAGCTTTCTTT.

The chain links TRBV9 to TRBJ1-3; the D gene is possibly TRBD1 (5 bases). The germline V gene encodes CDR1 SGDLS and CDR2 YYNGEE. V was trimmed by 3 bases and J by 0 bases, leaving 10 bases between them. CDR3 size: 15 residues. The CDR3: CASSGQLLSGNTIYF. The CDR3 DNA sequence: TGTGCCAGCAGCGGACAGTTACTCTCTGGAAACACCATATATTTT.

This chain connects TRBV10-3 to TRBJ1-2; D unresolved. CDR1 is ENHRY, CDR2 SYGVKD, per germline. V lost 0 bases to trimming and J lost 7 bases, with 9 bases between them. This CDR3 contains 13 residues. The CDR3, as DNA: TGTGCCATCAGTGAGTCGCGGGAGAGTGGCTACACCTTC. Its translation is CAISESRESGYTF.

Only a few counts were recorded for this clone. CDR3 nucleotides: TGTGCCAGCAGCCCCACCGGGACAGGGAACACTGAAGCTTTCTTT. It is translated as CASSPTGTGNTEAFF. The chain links TRBV5-4 to TRBJ1-1; 8 nucleotides align to TRBD1. The CDR3 is 15 amino acids. J lost 1 base, V lost 4 bases, and 6 bases had no gene match. Germline V gene sequence: CDR1 SGHNT, CDR2 YYREEE (reference sequence).

The genes are TRBV7-6 and TRBJ2-2, with D unclear. The CDR3 totals 13 residues. Germline V gene data show CDR1 as SGHVS and CDR2 as FNYEAQ. The V gene lost 3 bases and the J gene lost 8 bases, with 10 bases spanning the gap. The CDR3 DNA reads TGTGCCAGCAGCTTCTCAGTCTCGGGGGAGCTGTTTTTT. Amino acid sequence: CASSFSVSGELFF.

This clone was recorded only once. This chain joins TRBV11-3 and TRBJ2-1; 7 positions agree with TRBD1. Germline CDR1 is SGHNT and CDR2 is YENEEA. With 5 bases clipped from V and 3 bases from J, the junction kept 7 bases outside the gene matches. The CDR3 is made up of 15 amino acids. CDR3 region: CASSPRTGFYNEQFF. CDR3 in DNA: TGTGCCAGCAGCCCTAGGACAGGTTTCTACAATGAGCAGTTCTTC.

The chain couples TRBV12-5 to TRBJ1-2; D uncertain. The CDR3 length is 13 residues. V lost 6 bases, J lost 3 bases, and 11 bases lay in between. CDR1 and CDR2 (germline): LGHNT, FRNRAP. CDR3 sequence: CASGLSEDYGYTF. CDR3 bases: TGTGCTAGTGGACTGTCCGAGGACTATGGCTACACCTTC.

V gene TRBV6-5 combines with J gene TRBJ1-6; 7 nucleotides agree with TRBD1. Trimming at V came to 6 bases and at J to 5 bases, leaving 4 bases not matched to a gene. Germline-derived CDR1 and CDR2 are MNHEY and SVGAGI. The CDR3 consists of 14 residues. In nucleotides, the CDR3 is TGTGCCAGCAGGGGGACAGATCATAATTCACCCCTCCACTTT. This encodes CASRGTDHNSPLHF.

This chain joins TRBV5-1 and TRBJ1-4; 11 nucleotides match TRBD1. Germline V gives CDR1 SGHRS, CDR2 YFSETQ. The CDR3 is made up of 15 amino acids. The V and J ends lost 7 bases and 8 bases, in that order; junction bases with no gene match: 10. CDR3 amino acids: CASSMGTGGREKLFF. CDR3 nucleotides: TGCGCCAGCTCTATGGGGACAGGGGGGAGAGAAAAACTGTTTTTT.

This clone was observed a single time. The V call is TRBV3-1 (or the pseudogene TRBV3-2), the J call TRBJ2-1; the D gene is possibly TRBD2 (6 bases). V lost 3 bases and J lost 12, with 12 bases in between. The CDR3 length is 12 residues. Germline CDR1 and CDR2: LGHDT and YNNKEL (reference sequence). CDR3 DNA: TGTGCCAGCAGCCAGGGAGGAGATGTGCAGTTCTTC. Protein: CASSQGGDVQFF.

V gene TRBV4-1 combines with J gene TRBJ2-7, with 11 bases matching TRBD2. The germline gives CDR1 MGHRA, CDR2 YSYEKL. This CDR3 is 19 amino acids long. With 3 bases clipped from V and 0 bases from J, the junction kept 13 bases outside the gene matches. The CDR3: CASSHDPSRTSGPSYEQYF. The CDR3 DNA sequence: TGCGCCAGCAGCCATGACCCTTCACGGACTAGCGGGCCCTCCTACGAGCAGTACTTC.

The J gene is TRBJ2-3, the V gene TRBV24-1, with D possibly being TRBD2 (6 bases). CDR3 size: 17 residues. The V end was cut by 11 bases, the J end by 0 bases, with 23 bases between. CDR1 is KGHDR and CDR2 is SFDVKD in the germline V gene. DNA for the CDR3: TGTGCCAAGACCGGGACTTCGAAAAACGTTAGCACAGATACGCAGTATTTT. This encodes CAKTGTSKNVSTDTQYF.

The chain employs TRBV5-4 and TRBJ1-4; 8 bases are a match to TRBD1. This CDR3 comprises 15 residues. The V segment lost 0 bases and the J segment 8 bases; nucleotides outside the gene matches: 6. Germline V gene data show CDR1 as SGHNT and CDR2 as YYREEE (reference sequence). The CDR3, as DNA: TGTGCCAGCAGCTTGGACCAGGGGGCTGGAGAAAAACTGTTTTTT. This translates into CASSLDQGAGEKLFF.